These T cell receptor beta chains were read from a single sample in a study of identical twins. TCRdb passed the 5' RACE reads through MiXCR, listing each CDR3 protein once. The sample lists a few hundred thousand distinct CDR3 sequences; 8.5% to 9.5% were seen once. These data were also reused for a study on yellow fever vaccine responses in identical twins.

Sequences were obtained from CD8+ T cells sorted from blood. Receptors originate from a woman younger than 30 in good health. Both conserved end residues are part of each CDR3. A D gene is named only where the DNA matches it firmly. The size field is filled for only some rows; it gives once, few, many or a size class.

clone size	V gene	J gene	D gene	CDR3 DNA	CDR3 protein
-	TRBV9	TRBJ2-7	TRBD1	TGTGCCAGCAGCGTAGGGCGACAGGGGACCTACGAGCAGTACTTC	CASSVGRQGTYEQYF
few	TRBV28	TRBJ2-7	-	TGTGCCATCGGGACTTTTTCCTACGAGCAGTACTTC	CAIGTFSYEQYF
few	TRBV4-1	TRBJ1-2	-	TGCGCCAGCAGCCAAGATCAAACAGAGCTTAACTATGGCTACACCTTC	CASSQDQTELNYGYTF
-	TRBV2	TRBJ1-1	-	TGTGCCAGCAGTGAAGGCCAGGGGAACACTGAAGCTTTCTTT	CASSEGQGNTEAFF
-	TRBV29-1	TRBJ1-1	TRBD1	TGCAGCGTTGACGGGGGGACAGTAAACACTGAAGCTTTCTTT	CSVDGGTVNTEAFF
few	TRBV20-1	TRBJ2-3	TRBD1	TGCAGTGCTAGAACGGACAGGGAAGCGGATACGCAGTATTTT	CSARTDREADTQYF
-	TRBV7-3	TRBJ2-1	-	TGTGCCAGCAGCTTTGGGTTTCGCGGGACCAATGAGCAGTTCTTC	CASSFGFRGTNEQFF
many	TRBV4-1	TRBJ1-1	-	TGCGCCAGCAGCCAGGGGCCTCAGAACACTGAAGCTTTCTTT	CASSQGPQNTEAFF
few	TRBV5-1	TRBJ2-7	-	TGCGCCAGCAGCTCGGACATAGACTACGAGAGGGAGTACTTC	CASSSDIDYEREYF
few	TRBV27	TRBJ1-5	-	TGTGCCAGCGCCGGGTCTCCCCGCGGCAATCAGCCCCAGCATTTT	CASAGSPRGNQPQHF
-	TRBV7-6	TRBJ2-7	-	TGTGCCAGCAGCCGAGGGACTGCGGGTGAGCAGTACTTC	CASSRGTAGEQYF
-	TRBV11-2	TRBJ2-2	TRBD2	TGTGCCAGCAGCTTACTAGCGGGGGTTACGGACACCGGGGAGCTGTTTTTT	CASSLLAGVTDTGELFF
-	TRBV15	TRBJ1-5	-	TGTGCCACCAGCCCAATACCCGGGGGTCAGCCCCAGCATTTT	CATSPIPGGQPQHF
-	TRBV28	TRBJ2-7	TRBD1	TGTGCCAGCAGCCCCGAGGACAGGTCCTACGAGCAGTACTTC	CASSPEDRSYEQYF
-	TRBV7-9	TRBJ2-5	-	TGTGCCAGCAGCTTAGCGCAGGGCCAAGAGACCCAGTACTTC	CASSLAQGQETQYF
few	TRBV29-1	TRBJ2-4	TRBD1	TGCAGCGTCGACGCCCCGGGACAGATAGCCAAAAACATTCAGTACTTC	CSVDAPGQIAKNIQYF
many	TRBV7-2	TRBJ2-7	TRBD1	TGTGCCAGTCGGGGACAGAGCTACGAGCAGTACTTC	CASRGQSYEQYF
many	TRBV6-1	TRBJ2-5	TRBD2	TGTGCCAGTCTCGGACTAGCCGGCTCGACCCAGTACTTC	CASLGLAGSTQYF
-	TRBV4-3	TRBJ2-1	TRBD1	TGCGCCAGCAGCCAAAGTGCCGGGACAGCTTCCTACAATGAGCAGTTCTTC	CASSQSAGTASYNEQFF
few	TRBV20-1	TRBJ2-7	-	TGCAGTGCTAGGCTCGGCGGGGACGCCTACGAGCAGTACTTC	CSARLGGDAYEQYF
few	TRBV4-2	TRBJ1-1	-	TGTGCCAGCAGCCAATCAACCACTGAAGCTTTCTTT	CASSQSTTEAFF
many	TRBV29-1	TRBJ2-3	-	TGCAGCGCCGACGGCCGGCGCGAGACAGATACGCAGTATTTT	CSADGRRETDTQYF
many	TRBV20-1	TRBJ2-3	-	TGCAGTGCTAGTGGGGGGACAGACCTCATGTATTTT	CSASGGTDLMYF
many	TRBV6-2/TRBV6-3	TRBJ1-1	-	TGTGCCAGCAGTTACTCGCGTCAGACGAACACTGAAGCTTTCTTT	CASSYSRQTNTEAFF
few	TRBV20-1	TRBJ2-2	-	TGCAGTGCTAGCAGCTCGGGGACCGGGGAGCTGTTTTTT	CSASSSGTGELFF
-	TRBV4-1	TRBJ2-5	TRBD2	TGCGCCAGCAGCCTTCTCCGGGACTATCAAGAGACCCAGTACTTC	CASSLLRDYQETQYF
few	TRBV7-9	TRBJ2-7	-	TGTGCCAGCAGCCCCCCCGAGCCACGGAGGGCCTACGAGCAGTACTTC	CASSPPEPRRAYEQYF
-	TRBV2	TRBJ2-5	-	TGTGCCAGCAGTAGTTGGGGGTACCAAGAGACCCAGTACTTC	CASSSWGYQETQYF
-	TRBV12-3/TRBV12-4	TRBJ2-7	-	TGTGCCAGCAGTTCGGGGGACGGAACCTACGAGCAGTACTTC	CASSSGDGTYEQYF
many	TRBV7-9	TRBJ2-1	-	TGTGCCAGCAGCTCTATTGTAGATGAGCAGTTCTTC	CASSSIVDEQFF
-	TRBV3-1	TRBJ2-6	-	TGTGCCAGCAGCCAAGTTTTGGGGTATGGGGCCAACGTCCTGACTTTC	CASSQVLGYGANVLTF
many	TRBV10-2	TRBJ1-6	TRBD1	TGCGCCAGCAGAGGGGGCTTTGAGGGGTCACCCCTCCACTTT	CASRGGFEGSPLHF
many	TRBV4-1	TRBJ1-1	-	TGCGCCAGCAGCCCAGCGGGCAGCAACACTGAAGCTTTCTTT	CASSPAGSNTEAFF
-	TRBV20-1	TRBJ2-7	-	TGCAGTGCTAGGGAGGTCGGATCCTACGAGCAGTACTTC	CSAREVGSYEQYF
few	TRBV6-1	TRBJ2-5	TRBD1	TGTGCCAGCAGCCCGGGGACAGGGGACCTACGTGAGACCCAGTACTTC	CASSPGTGDLRETQYF
-	TRBV7-9	TRBJ1-1	-	TGTGCCAGCACCAATAATCAGGCCGTTGAAGCTTTCTTT	CASTNNQAVEAFF
many	TRBV27	TRBJ2-7	-	TGTGCCAGCAGTTCAGAGACAGACCTGACATCCTACGAGCAGTACTTC	CASSSETDLTSYEQYF
many	TRBV29-1	TRBJ2-1	-	TGCAGCGTTGGGACCTACAATGAGCAGTTCTTC	CSVGTYNEQFF
few	TRBV6-2/TRBV6-3	TRBJ2-7	-	TGTGCCAGCGCCCCGAGTTTCGGTCTAAGCTACGAGCAGTACTTC	CASAPSFGLSYEQYF
-	TRBV5-1	TRBJ2-7	-	TGCGCCAGCAGCTGGCTTGACGGGGGAAACTACGAGCAGTACTTC	CASSWLDGGNYEQYF
-	TRBV6-1	TRBJ2-3	TRBD2	TGTGCCAGCAGTGTGGCTAGCGGAAGCACAGATACGCAGTATTTT	CASSVASGSTDTQYF
many	TRBV2	TRBJ1-5	-	TGTGCCAGCAGTGGACTGTTTAGCAATCAGCCCCAGCATTTT	CASSGLFSNQPQHF
-	TRBV2	TRBJ2-3	-	TGTGCCAGCAGTGAAGCGCCGGAGGCAGATACGCAGTATTTT	CASSEAPEADTQYF
few	TRBV7-9	TRBJ2-4	TRBD2	TGTGCCAGCAGCCCTTGGATAGCGGGGGGAGCCAAAAACATTCAGTACTTC	CASSPWIAGGAKNIQYF
-	TRBV12-3/TRBV12-4	TRBJ1-2	TRBD1	TGTGCCAGCAGTTTAATCCCCGGACAGGCCGCTAACTATGGCTACACCTTC	CASSLIPGQAANYGYTF
-	TRBV28	TRBJ2-3	TRBD1	TGTGCCAGCAGCCACTACAGGGGGCCATCAGATACGCAGTATTTT	CASSHYRGPSDTQYF
many	TRBV15	TRBJ2-5	-	TGTGCCACCAGCAGACCTCTTTCTCAACCGGCCCGGGGGCAGGAGACCCAGTACTTC	CATSRPLSQPARGQETQYF
few	TRBV20-1	TRBJ2-1	-	TGCAGTGCTAGACAGACCTACAATGAGCAGTTCTTC	CSARQTYNEQFF
many	TRBV3-1	TRBJ2-3	-	TGTGCCAGCGGAGGGTCGCAGAGCACAGATACGCAGTATTTT	CASGGSQSTDTQYF
few	TRBV3-1	TRBJ1-1	-	TGTGCCAGCAGCCAAGATCGCAGGCGGTTGGACACTGAAGCTTTCTTT	CASSQDRRRLDTEAFF
-	TRBV6-1	TRBJ2-5	-	TGTGCCAGCAGTCCCTTTAGCCCGGCAGAGACCCAGTACTTC	CASSPFSPAETQYF
few	TRBV12-3/TRBV12-4	TRBJ2-7	-	TGTGCCAGCGGGGCAGCGGAGTCCTACGAGCAGTACTTC	CASGAAESYEQYF
-	TRBV11-2	TRBJ2-1	-	TGTGCCAGCAGCCCACCGTTGCGCAATGAGCAGTTCTTC	CASSPPLRNEQFF
-	TRBV5-5	TRBJ2-3	-	TGTGCCAGCAGCTTGGCTCCATGGGTTGACACAGATACGCAGTATTTT	CASSLAPWVDTDTQYF
-	TRBV6-2/TRBV6-3	TRBJ2-4	TRBD2	TGTGCCAGCAGCATGGGACTAGCGGGACTACAGGGGATAATTCAGTACTTC	CASSMGLAGLQGIIQYF